A selection of T cell receptor beta chains follows, all from one sample in a study of T cell repertoires in cytomegalovirus infection. TCRdb ran MiXCR on the reads and lists one entry per CDR3 protein. The repertoire holds some 450,000 distinct CDR3 sequences, with approximately 32% as singletons. Sequenced: PBMCs. Source of these receptors: a human donor in good health (CMV status not recorded). Some clones in this sample may be carry-over from other donors' samples. CDR3s include the opening cysteine and the closing phenylalanine or tryptophan. The D gene is left open where the match is weak. The size of a clone is reported for some rows only, either as once, few or many, or as a class for expanded clones.

v_gene	abundance	j_gene	d_gene	CDR3nt	CDR3aa
TRBV6-5	.	TRBJ2-7	.	TGTGCCAGCAGTTATTCGGCCACAGGGCGTTACGAGCAGTACTTC	CASSYSATGRYEQYF
TRBV30	.	TRBJ1-5	.	TGTGCCTGGGCTAACCGGGGGGGGCATCAGCCCCAGCATTTT	CAWANRGGHQPQHF
TRBV4-1	.	TRBJ1-4	.	TGCGCCAGCAGGCAAGAGGTCTGTGAAAAACTGTTTTTT	CASRQEVCEKLFF
TRBV25-1	once	TRBJ1-3	TRBD1	TGTGCCAGCAGGACAGGGGGAGGGACTGGAAACACCATATATTTT	CASRTGGGTGNTIYF
TRBV7-2	many	TRBJ2-2	.	TGTGCCAGCAGCAATCCCTGGGGAGCCGGGGAGCTGTTTTTT	CASSNPWGAGELFF
TRBV6-6	few	TRBJ2-1	.	TGTGCCAGCACTCGCCCCCAAACAGCGGATGAGCAGTTCTTC	CASTRPQTADEQFF
TRBV7-2	many	TRBJ1-2	.	TGTGCCAGCACCTACGGGGAGGGGCGAGGCTACACCTTC	CASTYGEGRGYTF
TRBV12-3/TRBV12-4	many	TRBJ1-1	.	TGTGCCAGCAGACCCCCCGGGAGGTTCACTGAAGCTTTCTTT	CASRPPGRFTEAFF
TRBV20-1	.	TRBJ2-1	TRBD2	TGCAGTGCCCCATCCTTAGCGGGGGCGTACAATGAGCAGTTCTTC	CSAPSLAGAYNEQFF
TRBV6-2/TRBV6-3	few	TRBJ2-7	TRBD1	TGTGCCAGCACCCCGACAGGGAAACTATACGAGCAGTACTTC	CASTPTGKLYEQYF
TRBV20-1	few	TRBJ2-1	.	TGCAGTGCTAGAGAGGGAAGCAATGAGCAGTTCTTC	CSAREGSNEQFF
TRBV7-8	many	TRBJ2-7	TRBD2	TGTGCCAGCAGCGGGACTAGTCCCTACGAGCAGTACTTC	CASSGTSPYEQYF
TRBV7-6	many	TRBJ1-5	.	TGTGCCAGCAGCCGGACATCTTATCAGCCCCAGCATTTT	CASSRTSYQPQHF
TRBV15	many	TRBJ1-4	.	TGTGCCACCAGCAGGGGGGGAGAACTGTTTTTT	CATSRGGELFF
TRBV19	.	TRBJ1-2	.	TGTGCCAGTAGCGGTCAGGGCTATGGCTACACCTTC	CASSGQGYGYTF
TRBV7-2	many	TRBJ2-5	TRBD2	TGTGCCAGCAGCTTTGGGACTAGCGGGGGTCAGGAGACCCAGTACTTC	CASSFGTSGGQETQYF
TRBV11-2	.	TRBJ2-1	TRBD2	TGTGCCAGCAGCTTATCGGGGGGAGGGACTAGTTACGTCGGGGGGCAGTTCTTC	CASSLSGGGTSYVGGQFF
TRBV5-6	.	TRBJ1-6	.	TGTGCCAGCAGCCCCCGACGTTCGGGGAATTCACCCCTCCACTTT	CASSPRRSGNSPLHF
TRBV9	few	TRBJ1-2	.	TGTGCCAGCAGCGTATTCGGGGGGCGCCAGGAGGGCTACACCTTC	CASSVFGGRQEGYTF
TRBV20-1	.	TRBJ1-4	.	TGCAGTGCTAGAGATCTACTGAGGCAGGCGAGCGAAAAACTGTTTTTT	CSARDLLRQASEKLFF
TRBV6-6	.	TRBJ2-7	TRBD1	TGTGCCAGCAGTTACTCTCGGGGACAGGGGAACGAGCAGTACTTC	CASSYSRGQGNEQYF
TRBV6-5	.	TRBJ2-7	.	TGTGCCAGCAGGACGGGGGGCGCAATGGACGAGCAGTACTTC	CASRTGGAMDEQYF
TRBV2	.	TRBJ1-5	.	TGTGCCAGCAGTGACGACAGCTTTATTCAGCATTTT	CASSDDSFIQHF
TRBV6-6	.	TRBJ1-3	.	TGTGCCAGCAGTTCCTCTGGGGCCAGGAACACCATATATTTT	CASSSSGARNTIYF
TRBV7-2	many	TRBJ2-3	TRBD2	TGTGCCAGCAGCTATTCTAGCGGGGGGTATCCGTCAGATACGCAGTATTTT	CASSYSSGGYPSDTQYF
TRBV7-2	.	TRBJ2-7	TRBD2	TGTGCCAGCAGCTTAGGACTAGCGTCCAACGAGCAGTACTTC	CASSLGLASNEQYF
TRBV7-2	many	TRBJ1-1	TRBD1	TGTGCCAGCAGCTTAGATTTTGGGCAGGGGGCGATCGCTTTCTTT	CASSLDFGQGAIAFF
TRBV10-2	.	TRBJ2-5	.	TGCGCCAGCAGCACAGGAGAGACCCAGTACTTC	CASSTGETQYF
TRBV6-5	few	TRBJ2-1	.	TGTGCCAGCAGTTACGATCAGGCGTCCTACAATGAGCAGTTCTTC	CASSYDQASYNEQFF
TRBV7-2	many	TRBJ1-3	TRBD1	TGTGCCAGCAGCTTGGAGACAGGGACTGGAAACACCATATATTTT	CASSLETGTGNTIYF
TRBV7-2	many	TRBJ2-1	.	TGTGCCAGCAGCTTAGAGGCCCACCCCCTGGGTGAGCAGTTCTTC	CASSLEAHPLGEQFF
TRBV24-1	once	TRBJ2-1	TRBD2	TGTGCCACCAGTGACCAAACTAGCGGACTCTCCTACAATGAGCAGTTCTTC	CATSDQTSGLSYNEQFF
TRBV20-1	.	TRBJ2-3	.	TGCAGTGCTAGAGATTCGACTATTTCGAGCCTTAGCACAGATACGCAGTATTTT	CSARDSTISSLSTDTQYF
TRBV6-6	many	TRBJ1-5	.	TGTGCCAGCAGCGAAGCCTCCAATCGGGGCTCAAATCAGCCCCAGCATTTT	CASSEASNRGSNQPQHF
TRBV7-8	many	TRBJ1-1	.	TGTGCCAGCAGCTTAGCGAACAGGGCCATGAACACTGAAGCTTTCTTT	CASSLANRAMNTEAFF
TRBV4-1	.	TRBJ1-4	.	TGCTCCAGCAGCCAAGTTTTCAGGACAAATGAAAAACTGTTTTTT	CSSSQVFRTNEKLFF
TRBV7-2	many	TRBJ1-6	TRBD1	TGTGCCAGCAGCTTGGACAGGACCTCCTATAATTCACCCCTCCACTTT	CASSLDRTSYNSPLHF
TRBV12-3/TRBV12-4	.	TRBJ2-5	TRBD2	TGTGCCAGCAGTCCGTGGCTAGCGGGGGGGCCGGTGAAGGCGACCCAGTACTTC	CASSPWLAGGPVKATQYF
TRBV12-3/TRBV12-4	many	TRBJ1-2	TRBD1	TGTGCCAGCAGAAGGACAGGGGCTGGCTACACCTTC	CASRRTGAGYTF